These 14 T cell receptor delta chains originate from one sample sequenced in a study of gamma-delta chains in newborns, infants, children. TCRdb re-called the reads via CATT. The table lists some 6,500 delta-chain clones, approximately 10% of them singletons. The specimen was blood. These receptor sequences come from a child who was a newborn, infant or young child, either healthy, febrile or measles-vaccinated (not recorded which).

This clone has just a few counts. A read error may be the cause here, since a much bigger clone is one base away. The same CDR3 is also encoded by other DNA sequences in this sample. The chain recombines TRDV2 with TRDJ3, with 9 bases matching TRDD3. Germline assignment: CDR1 GEAIGNYY and CDR2 EKD. This CDR3 region has 19 residues. Trimming removed 0 bases from V and 4 bases from J; junction bases left unmatched: 9. The CDR3 DNA follows: TGTGCCTGTGACACCCTACTGGGGGACAGCTCTTGGGACACCCGACAGATGTTTTTC. This codes for CACDTLLGDSSWDTRQMFF.

This clone was counted a few times. A much larger clone differs from this one at a single base, so this may be a read error. Written as DNA, the CDR3 is TGTGCCTGTGATGAGCTTTCCCCCCTACTGGGGGACATAAACACCGATAAACTCATCTTT. Encoded protein: CACDELSPLLGDINTDKLIF. The chain carries TRDV2 and TRDJ1; 9 bases line up with TRDD3. J was trimmed by 0 bases and V by 4 bases; bases with no gene match: 20. The CDR3 runs 20 residues. Per germline, CDR1 GEAIGNYY and CDR2 EKD.

There are a few counts of this clone. This likely reflects a read error, since a far larger clone is one base away. The gene calls are TRDV2 and TRDJ1; D possibly corresponds to TRDD3 (7 bases). From germline, CDR1 is GEAIGNYY and CDR2 EKD. CDR3 size: 18 residues. In nucleotides, the CDR3 is TGTGCCTGTGGCACCCTTCCCCATGGGGGAGATTCGACCGATAAACTCATCTTT. Translation: CACGTLPHGGDSTDKLIF.

The chain carries TRDV2 and TRDJ1; TRDD3 agrees at 10 bases. Trimming took 1 base from V and 0 from J; bases not matched to a gene: 7. CDR1 is GEAIGNYY and CDR2 is EKD in the germline V gene. The CDR3 consists of 17 residues. This chain's CDR3 is CACDTLGDKEYTDKLIF. Written as DNA, the CDR3 is TGTGCCTGTGACACTCTGGGGGATAAGGAGTACACCGATAAACTCATCTTT.

This clone has just a few counts. The J gene is TRDJ1, the V gene TRDV2; tentatively, D is TRDD2 (6 bases). Germline CDR1 and CDR2: GEAIGNYY and EKD. The germline V and J ends were trimmed by 3 bases and 4 bases, with 17 bases remaining between them. This CDR3 contains 15 residues. The chain's CDR3 is CACDYVLHGGDKLIF. The CDR3 DNA sequence: TGTGCCTGTGACTATGTCCTACACGGTGGCGATAAACTCATCTTT.

About this clone: The TCRdb protein comes from a much larger clone and disagrees with this DNA's translation at residue 3, likely due to a read error; the protein given here is derived from the DNA. CDR3 region: CAWDGLGDTWDKLIF. In DNA form, the CDR3 reads TGTGCCTGGGACGGTCTGGGGGATACGTGGGATAAACTCATCTTT. The chain employs TRDV2 and TRDJ1, with TRDD3 matching over 12 bases. TCRdb carries no J gene annotation; the J gene was assigned here by matching the DNA with germline. V shed 7 bases, J shed 5 bases, and the junction held 10 bases outside the gene matches. From germline, CDR1 is GEAIGNYY and CDR2 EKD. CDR3 size: 15 residues.

This clone was seen a few times. Relative to the germline gene, one junction end is altered; a read error may explain this. At the DNA level, this CDR3 is encoded by other sequences in the same sample as well. The V gene is TRDV2, the J gene TRDJ2; D is possibly TRDD3 (6 bases). Germline V gene lookup returns CDR1 GEAIGNYY and CDR2 EKD. The CDR3 consists of 15 residues. The CDR3: CACDTWGSVTAQLFF. CDR3 nucleotide sequence: TGTGCCTGCGACACCTGGGGTTCTGTGACAGCACAACTCTTCTTT.

This clone has a handful of counts. The chain carries TRDV2 and TRDJ3, with 7 bases matching TRDD3. The CDR3 is made up of 22 amino acids. V shed 3 bases and J 0 bases; nucleotides not matched to a gene: 19. The V gene's germline CDR1 is GEAIGNYY and CDR2 EKD. The CDR3 DNA sequence: TGTGCCTGTGACCCCCTGGGGGCTAACATTACGAAGAGCTCCTGGGACACCCGACAGATGTTTTTC. Translation: CACDPLGANITKSSWDTRQMFF.

Only a few counts were recorded for this clone. This chain links TRDV2 with TRDJ3, with 7 bases identical to TRDD3. V lost 1 base, J lost 0 bases, and 5 bases stayed unmatched. CDR1 GEAIGNYY and CDR2 EKD come from the germline V gene. The CDR3 has 18 residues. The CDR3 region has the DNA TGTGCCTGTGACACAGCTGGGGGGGACTCCTGGGACACCCGACAGATGTTTTTC. It is translated as CACDTAGGDSWDTRQMFF.

Details on this clone: A much larger clone lies a single base off, so this may be a read error. The chain uses TRDV2 and TRDJ3, with 10 nucleotides matching TRDD3. Per germline, CDR1 GEAIGNYY and CDR2 EKD. The CDR3 loop spans 21 amino acids. This CDR3 is CARDTLLGDVRSSWDTRQMFF. In DNA form, the CDR3 reads TGTGCCCGTGACACCCTACTGGGGGATGTCAGGAGCTCCTGGGACACCCGACAGATGTTTTTC.

Regarding this clone: With a much larger clone just one base away, this may be a read error. This chain uses TRDV2 with TRDJ1, with 9 bases matching TRDD3. The CDR3 loop spans 21 amino acids. CDR1 is GEAIGNYY and CDR2 is EKD in the germline V gene. The ends lost 3 bases at V and 0 bases at J; junction bases unmatched: 22. The CDR3 nucleotides read TGTGCCTGTGACGCCGTGGAAACTGGGGGAGCTCCTCCTTTGTACACCGATAAACTCATCTTT. Encoded protein: CACDAVETGGAPPLYTDKLIF.

This clone was seen more than once but under ten times. The V gene is TRDV2, the J gene TRDJ1; 13 nucleotides line up with TRDD3. The V gene's germline CDR1 is GEAIGNYY and CDR2 EKD. The CDR3 contains 19 residues. V lost 0 bases to trimming and J lost 3 bases; unmatched junction nucleotides: 12. In DNA form, the CDR3 reads TGTGCCTGTGACACCCTGTTACTGGGGGATACGCCCAGCTCCGATAAACTCATCTTT. Residues: CACDTLLLGDTPSSDKLIF.

The chain carries TRDV2 and TRDJ1; TRDD3 agrees at 9 bases. The CDR3 consists of 16 residues. The V and J ends lost 3 bases and 0 bases, in that order; junction bases with no gene match: 7. Germline values: CDR1 GEAIGNYY, CDR2 EKD. CDR3 residues: CACDQNWGTYTDKLIF. Written as DNA, the CDR3 is TGTGCCTGTGACCAAAACTGGGGGACTTACACCGATAAACTCATCTTT.

This clone has only a few counts. This may arise from a read error, as a much more abundant clone is one base away. The V call is TRDV2, the J call TRDJ1, with 9 bases that match TRDD3. The V and J ends lost 5 bases and 0 bases, in that order; junction bases with no gene match: 6. The CDR3 sequence is 15 residues long. In germline, CDR1 is GEAIGNYY, CDR2 EKD. The CDR3 loop reads CACGLLGEYTDKLIF. The CDR3 nucleotides are TGTGCCTGTGGCTTACTGGGGGAGTACACCGATAAACTCATCTTT.